The 9 T cell receptor beta chains in this list originate from one sample, sequenced in a study of T cell responses to AZD1222 COVID-19 vaccine. The protocol was immunoSEQ multiplex PCR, while the TCRdb copy is restricted to in-frame clones and leaves out a portion. The table lists 140,000 or so clones, around 89% of them singletons, with more than 3% in the top ten. The sequencing used peripheral blood, collected 28 days after the second AZD1222 dose. These receptors were taken from an adult who received the AZD1222 COVID-19 vaccine.

The chain combines TRBV4-1 with TRBJ1-3; D might be TRBD1 (5 bases). The CDR3 has 15 residues. Looked up from germline, CDR1 is MGHRA and CDR2 is YSYEKL. Trimming left V 4 bases short and J 2 bases short, with 12 bases between. CDR3 sequence (DNA): TGCGCCAGCAGCCGGGTTCCGGGGGCTGGAAACACCATATATTTT. It specifies CASSRVPGAGNTIYF.

This chain joins TRBV6-5 and TRBJ2-1; 11 nucleotides line up with TRBD2. The J segment lost 6 bases and the V segment lost 8 bases, leaving 6 bases of the junction unmatched. The CDR3 runs to 14 residues. Germline CDR1 MNHEY, CDR2 SVGAGI. CDR3 sequence (DNA): TGTGCCAGCGTCGTAGCGGGAGGGTCCAATGAGCAGTTCTTC. It codes for CASVVAGGSNEQFF.

The chain has TRBV28 and TRBJ1-2; D not certain. This CDR3 region has 13 residues. Germline V CDR1 and CDR2: MDHEN, SYDVKM. Trimming stripped 6 bases from V and 2 bases from J, with 10 bases between. In nucleotides, the CDR3 is TGTGCCAGCAGAACCAGTATCAACTATGGCTACACCTTC. As protein: CASRTSINYGYTF.

The chain is built from TRBV27 and TRBJ1-4; D uncertain. This CDR3 spans 14 amino acids. V lost 8 bases, J lost 6 bases, and 16 bases lay in between. The V gene's germline CDR1 is MNHEY and CDR2 SMNVEV (reference sequence). DNA of the CDR3: TGTGCCAGCGGACGACTTGGGTTGGATGAAAAACTGTTTTTT. As protein: CASGRLGLDEKLFF.

The genes are TRBV28 and TRBJ1-5; no clear D gene. Per the germline V gene, CDR1 is MDHEN and CDR2 is SYDVKM. This CDR3 has 14 residues. Deletions cut 6 bases from V and 2 bases from J, with 11 bases between. The CDR3 is CASRRETGNQPQHF. For the CDR3, the DNA is TGTGCCAGCAGGAGAGAAACGGGCAATCAGCCCCAGCATTTT.

Here the CDR3 DNA reads TGTGCCAGCAAGAGAAATAATGAAAAACTGTTTTTT. It translates to CASKRNNEKLFF. V usage is TRBV14 and J usage is TRBJ1-4; D not certain. Per germline, CDR1 SGHDN and CDR2 FVKESK. Trimming removed 7 bases from V and 4 bases from J, with 7 bases in between. The CDR3 extends over 12 amino acids.

This chain joins TRBV7-9 and TRBJ2-2; D is possibly TRBD1 (6 bases). Per the germline V gene, CDR1 is SEHNR and CDR2 is FQNEAQ (reference sequence). The CDR3 extends over 15 amino acids. Trimming took off 7 bases at V and 6 bases at J, with 18 bases between the two ends. This CDR3 is CASTSYTGLAGELFF. CDR3 nucleotides: TGTGCCAGCACCTCGTATACAGGGCTCGCCGGGGAGCTGTTTTTT. Complete variable domain (other parts from reference TRBV7-9 and TRBJ2-2): DTGVSQNPRHKITKRGQNVTFRCDPISEHNRLYWYRQTLGQGPEFLTYFQNEAQLEKSRLLSDRFSAERPKGSFSTLEIQRTEQGDSAMYLCASTSYTGLAGELFFGEGSRLTVL.

This sequence joins TRBV5-1 and TRBJ1-1; 10 bases line up with TRBD1. Germline assignment: CDR1 SGHRS and CDR2 YFSETQ. The CDR3 has 16 residues. With 4 bases clipped from V and 13 bases from J, the junction kept 19 bases outside the gene matches. CDR3 region: CASSQDRGDANLEGFF. The DNA for the CDR3 is TGCGCCAGCAGCCAGGACAGGGGGGACGCTAACCTCGAGGGTTTCTTT.

This clone was picked up one time. V is TRBV28 and J is TRBJ1-5; TRBD1 might be the D (5 bases). CDR3 length: 14 residues. Germline CDR1 is MDHEN and CDR2 is SYDVKM. The V end lost 7 bases, the J end lost 7 bases, and 17 bases lay between the germline ends. The CDR3 DNA reads TGTGCCAGCATCGGGACCCCAGGGAGGCAGCCCCAGCATTTT. This codes for CASIGTPGRQPQHF. Complete variable domain (other parts from reference TRBV28 and TRBJ1-5): DVKVTQSSRYLVKRTGEKVFLECVQDMDHENMFWYRQDPGLGLRLIYFSYDVKMKEKGDIPEGYSVSREKKERFSLILESASTNQTSMYLCASIGTPGRQPQHFGDGTRLSIL.